Described below is a single TCR delta chain sequence and its context. This clone is considered medium-sized (0.01 to 0.1%). Its antigen specificity is not known. No much larger clone exists at a distance of one base, and base qualities are not known. From the cysteine up to the phenylalanine, the CDR3 has a length of 21 residues. This entry keeps only the CDR3 DNA: 63 bases, framed from base 1. Looking up the germline V gene yields CDR1 GEAIGNYY and CDR2 EKD. V is trimmed back by 0 bases and J by 0 bases, and the junction contains 20 bases that no gene match accounts for. The data were taken from a study of gamma-delta chains in newborns, infants, children (dated by TCRdb to between 2017 and 2020). General notes on the study: According to the title of the study, polyclonal expansion of innate gammadelta T cells immediately after birth is driven by microbial exposure. The study investigated how microbial exposure shaped innate gammadelta T cell populations in human newborns immediately after birth.

The listed sequencing device is Illumina MiSeq. The public reads were reprocessed by TCRdb using CATT, and rows of matching DNA were later combined. Counted in this sample were some 10,000 delta-chain clones; about 8.2% of them appeared once. Clones ranked in the top ten supply approximately 9% of the sample. Sequenced: blood. This clonotype was sampled from a child who was a newborn, infant or young child, either healthy, febrile or measles-vaccinated (not recorded which). The chain uses TRDV2 and TRDJ1; TRDD3 matches 8 bases in the middle. The nucleotide sequence is given as TGTGCCTGTGACACCGTGGCCCTCCCGGCGGGGGATAAAAGGGACACCGATAAACTCATCTTT. Its translation reads: CACDTVALPAGDKRDTDKLIF.